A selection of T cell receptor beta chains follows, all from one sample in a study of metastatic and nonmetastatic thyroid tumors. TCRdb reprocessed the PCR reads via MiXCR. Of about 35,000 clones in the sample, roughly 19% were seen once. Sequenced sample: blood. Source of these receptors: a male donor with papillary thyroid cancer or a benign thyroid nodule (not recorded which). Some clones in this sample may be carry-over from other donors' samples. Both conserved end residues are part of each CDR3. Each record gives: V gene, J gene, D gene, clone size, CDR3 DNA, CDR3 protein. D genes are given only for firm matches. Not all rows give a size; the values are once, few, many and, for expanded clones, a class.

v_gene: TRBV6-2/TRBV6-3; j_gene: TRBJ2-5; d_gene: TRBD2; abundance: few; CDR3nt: TGTGCCAGCAGGACTAGCGGACAAGAAAACCAGTACTTC; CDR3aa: CASRTSGQENQYF
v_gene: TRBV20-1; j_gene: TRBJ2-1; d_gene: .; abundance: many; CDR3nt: TGCAGTGCGAGAGAAATAACGGACTACAATGAGCAGTTCTTC; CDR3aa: CSAREITDYNEQFF
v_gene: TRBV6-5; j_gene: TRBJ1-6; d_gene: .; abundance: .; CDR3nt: TGTGCCAGCAGTTACGAAGGGAGCTCCTATAACTCACCCCTCCACTTT; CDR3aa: CASSYEGSSYNSPLHF
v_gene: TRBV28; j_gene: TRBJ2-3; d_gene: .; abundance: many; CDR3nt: TGTGCCAGCAGTTTTTTTAGGGTAACAGATACGCAGTATTTT; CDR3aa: CASSFFRVTDTQYF
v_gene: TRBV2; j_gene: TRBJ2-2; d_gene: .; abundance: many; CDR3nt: TGTGCCAGCAGGGAGTGGGGAGTTAACACCGGGGAGCTGTTTTTT; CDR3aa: CASREWGVNTGELFF
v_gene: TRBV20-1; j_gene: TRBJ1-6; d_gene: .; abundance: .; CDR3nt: TGCAGTGCTAGGCTACAGGGTGATTCACCCCTCCACTTT; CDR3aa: CSARLQGDSPLHF
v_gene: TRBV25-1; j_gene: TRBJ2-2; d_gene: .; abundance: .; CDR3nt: TGTGGCAGCAGTGCATACGTGACTAGGGACACCGGGGAGCTGTCTTTT; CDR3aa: CGSSAYVTRDTGELSF
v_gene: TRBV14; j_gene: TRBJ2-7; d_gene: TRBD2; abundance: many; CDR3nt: TGTGCCAGCAGCCAACCTCCGGGACTAGCGGGCCCTGGGGGCGAGCAGTACTTC; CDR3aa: CASSQPPGLAGPGGEQYF
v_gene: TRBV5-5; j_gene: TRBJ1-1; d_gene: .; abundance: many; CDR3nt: TGTGCCAGCAGCCCCTTTTTCGGCATGAACACTGAAGCTTTCTTT; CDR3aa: CASSPFFGMNTEAFF
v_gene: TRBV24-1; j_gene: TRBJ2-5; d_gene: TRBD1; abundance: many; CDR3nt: TGTGCCACCAGTGATAAGGGACAGGGGATAAAGACCCAGTACTTC; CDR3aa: CATSDKGQGIKTQYF
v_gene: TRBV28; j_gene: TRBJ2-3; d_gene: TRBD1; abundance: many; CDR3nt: TGTGCCAGCAGTTCTACCGGGACAGGGCGCACAGATACGCAGTATTTT; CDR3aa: CASSSTGTGRTDTQYF
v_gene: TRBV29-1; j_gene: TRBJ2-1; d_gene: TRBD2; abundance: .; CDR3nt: TGCAGCGTTGACGCCCGACTAGCGGATAACAATGAGCAGTTCTTC; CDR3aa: CSVDARLADNNEQFF
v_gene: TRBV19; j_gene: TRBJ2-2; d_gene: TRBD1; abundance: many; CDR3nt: TGTGCCAGTAGGACAGGGGCGAACACCGGGGAGCTGTTTTTT; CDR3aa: CASRTGANTGELFF
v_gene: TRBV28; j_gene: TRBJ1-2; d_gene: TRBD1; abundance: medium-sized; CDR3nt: TGTGCCAGCAGTCGGACAGGGTTTAACTATGGCTACACCTTC; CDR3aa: CASSRTGFNYGYTF
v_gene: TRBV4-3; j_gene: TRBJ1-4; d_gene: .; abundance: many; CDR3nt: TGCGCCAGCAGCCAAGATGCCAGGGGTGATGAAAAACTGTTTTTT; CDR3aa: CASSQDARGDEKLFF
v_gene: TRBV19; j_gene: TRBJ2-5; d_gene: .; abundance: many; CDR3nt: TGTGCCAGTAGTACCGGGTTGGGCCAAGAGACCCAGTACTTC; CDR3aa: CASSTGLGQETQYF
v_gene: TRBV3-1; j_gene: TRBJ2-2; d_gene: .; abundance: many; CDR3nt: TGTGCCAGCAGGTCTCCGGGACCCCAACAAGAGGAGCTGTTTTTT; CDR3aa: CASRSPGPQQEELFF
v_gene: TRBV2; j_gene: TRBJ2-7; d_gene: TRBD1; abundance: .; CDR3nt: TGTGCCAGCAGTGCTTGGACAGGAGCCTACGAGCAGTACTTC; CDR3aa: CASSAWTGAYEQYF
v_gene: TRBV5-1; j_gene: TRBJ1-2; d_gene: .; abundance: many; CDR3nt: TGCGCCAGCAGCCCCACCGGGCAGGTTGAGGGCTACACCTTC; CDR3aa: CASSPTGQVEGYTF
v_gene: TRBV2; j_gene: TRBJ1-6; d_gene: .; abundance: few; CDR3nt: TGTGCCAGCAGCGTCCTGCCCAGGCCACCCCTCCACTTT; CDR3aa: CASSVLPRPPLHF
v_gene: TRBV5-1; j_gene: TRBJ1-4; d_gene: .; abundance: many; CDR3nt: TGCGCCAGCAGCTTGGTTCCGGGTTCCGAAAAACTGTTTTTT; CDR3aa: CASSLVPGSEKLFF
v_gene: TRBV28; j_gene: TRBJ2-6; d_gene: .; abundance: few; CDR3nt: TGTGCCAACAGCCCCGAGGGAACTGGGGACAACGTCCTGACTTTC; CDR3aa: CANSPEGTGDNVLTF
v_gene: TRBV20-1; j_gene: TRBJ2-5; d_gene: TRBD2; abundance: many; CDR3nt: TGCAGTGCTATTGGACTAGCGGGAGGGTTACAAGAGACCCAGTACTTC; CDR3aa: CSAIGLAGGLQETQYF
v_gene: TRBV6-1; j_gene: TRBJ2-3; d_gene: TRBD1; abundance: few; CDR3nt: TGTGCCAGCAGCCTCACAGGGGTAAAAGGAGATACACAGTATTTT; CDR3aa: CASSLTGVKGDTQYF
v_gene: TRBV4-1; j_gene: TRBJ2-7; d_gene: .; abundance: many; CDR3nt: TGCGCCAGCAGCCAAACCACCTCCGACGAGCAGTACTTC; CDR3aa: CASSQTTSDEQYF
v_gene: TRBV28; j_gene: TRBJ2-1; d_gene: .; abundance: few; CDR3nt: TGTGCCAGCAGCCATTTCAATGAGCAGTTCTTC; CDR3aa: CASSHFNEQFF
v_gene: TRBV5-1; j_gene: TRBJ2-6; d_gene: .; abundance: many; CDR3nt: TGCGCCAGCAGCACCACTGTAGGGGCTGGGGCCAACGTCCTGACTTTC; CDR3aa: CASSTTVGAGANVLTF
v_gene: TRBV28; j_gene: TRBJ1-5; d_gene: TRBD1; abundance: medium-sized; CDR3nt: TGTGCCAGCAGTTCACCCTACAGGGGGCTTCCCGATAGCAATCAGCCCCAGCATTTT; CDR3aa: CASSSPYRGLPDSNQPQHF
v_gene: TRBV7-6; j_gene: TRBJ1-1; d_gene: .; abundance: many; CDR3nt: TGTGCCAGCAGCTTCGGGCAGATGAACACTGAAGCTTTCTTT; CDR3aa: CASSFGQMNTEAFF
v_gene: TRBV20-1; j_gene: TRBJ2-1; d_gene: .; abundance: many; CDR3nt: TGCAGTGCTGAGTACAAGGGTTATGAGCAGTTCTTC; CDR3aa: CSAEYKGYEQFF
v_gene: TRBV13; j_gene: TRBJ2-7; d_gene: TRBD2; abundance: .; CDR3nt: TGTGCCAGCAGCTCGAGAGGGAGGGCCGACGAGCAGTACTTC; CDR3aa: CASSSRGRADEQYF
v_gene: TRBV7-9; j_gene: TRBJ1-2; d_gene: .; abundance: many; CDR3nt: TGTGCCAGCACCTCTAACCCAATTTTCAACTATGGCTACACCTTC; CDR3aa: CASTSNPIFNYGYTF
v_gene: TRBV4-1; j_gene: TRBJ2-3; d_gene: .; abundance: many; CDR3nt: TGCGCCAGCGCCGAGATTACGAGGAGCGGCACAGATACGCAGTATTTT; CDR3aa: CASAEITRSGTDTQYF
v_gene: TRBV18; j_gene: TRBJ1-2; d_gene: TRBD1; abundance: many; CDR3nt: TGTGCCAGCACGCGGACAGGGGGAGATGGCTACACCTTC; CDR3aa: CASTRTGGDGYTF
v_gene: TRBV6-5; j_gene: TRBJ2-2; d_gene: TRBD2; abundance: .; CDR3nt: TGTGCCAGCAGTTACACGGGACTAGCGGGAGATTCCACCGGGGAGCTGTTTTTT; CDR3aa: CASSYTGLAGDSTGELFF
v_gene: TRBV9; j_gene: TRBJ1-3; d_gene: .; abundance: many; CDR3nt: TGTGCCAGCAGCCCTTCTAGTGGAAACACCATATATTTT; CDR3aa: CASSPSSGNTIYF
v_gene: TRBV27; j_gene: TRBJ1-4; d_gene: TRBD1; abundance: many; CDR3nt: TGTGCCAGCAGTTTACTGGGACAGGGTAGGGAAAAACTGTTTTTT; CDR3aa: CASSLLGQGREKLFF
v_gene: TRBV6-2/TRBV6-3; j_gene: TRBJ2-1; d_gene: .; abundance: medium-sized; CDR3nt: TGTGCCAGCAGTTACTCTCCGGGGGTGTCCTACAATGAGCAGTTCTTC; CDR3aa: CASSYSPGVSYNEQFF
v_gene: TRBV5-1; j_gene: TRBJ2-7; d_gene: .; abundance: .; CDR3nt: TGCGCCAGCAGCTTGGCTGTGGTGGCAGCCTACGAGCAGTACTTC; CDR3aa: CASSLAVVAAYEQYF
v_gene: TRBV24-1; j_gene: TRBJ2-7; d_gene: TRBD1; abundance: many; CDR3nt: TGTGCCACCAGTGATTCCCCCGACAGGGGAGTGCCCCACGAGCAGTACTTC; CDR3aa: CATSDSPDRGVPHEQYF
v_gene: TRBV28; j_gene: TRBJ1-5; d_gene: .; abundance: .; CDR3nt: TGTGCCAGCAGCTTGGGGGGGGGCTGTAAGCCCCATCATTTT; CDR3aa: CASSLGGGCKPHHF
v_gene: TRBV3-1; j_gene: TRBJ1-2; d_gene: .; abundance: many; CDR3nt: TGTGCCAGCAGCCCCCGTCTGGACAACCCTTACTATGGCTACACCTTC; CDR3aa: CASSPRLDNPYYGYTF
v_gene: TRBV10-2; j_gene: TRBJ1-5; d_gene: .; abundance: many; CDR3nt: TGCGCCAGCAGTCAAGCACCAGGTGAGAGTCAGCCCCAGCATTTT; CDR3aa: CASSQAPGESQPQHF
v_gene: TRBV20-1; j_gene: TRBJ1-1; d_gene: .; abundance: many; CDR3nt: TGCAGTGCTAGAGACTCAGGTTTTTCTGAAGCTTTCTTT; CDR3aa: CSARDSGFSEAFF
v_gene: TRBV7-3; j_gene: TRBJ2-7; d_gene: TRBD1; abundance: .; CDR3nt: TGTGCCAGCAGCTCCGGGACAGGGTCATACGAGCAGTACTTC; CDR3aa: CASSSGTGSYEQYF
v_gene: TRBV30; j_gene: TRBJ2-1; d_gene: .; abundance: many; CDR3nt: TGTGCCTGGAGTGAACGTGGACTAACCAATGAGCAGTTCTTC; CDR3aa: CAWSERGLTNEQFF
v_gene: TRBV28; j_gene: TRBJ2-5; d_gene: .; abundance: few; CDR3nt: TGTGCCAGCAGTTTATCCCCCCAGGCCCAAGAGACCCAGTACTTC; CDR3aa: CASSLSPQAQETQYF
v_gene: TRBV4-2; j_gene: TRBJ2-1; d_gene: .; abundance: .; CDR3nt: TGTGCCAGCAGCCCGAGGGCCGCCGCGTCGGGTGAGCAGTTCTTC; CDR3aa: CASSPRAAASGEQFF
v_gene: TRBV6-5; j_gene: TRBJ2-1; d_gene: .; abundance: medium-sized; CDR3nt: TGTGCCAGCAGTTACAGCCAGGGAGTCTCCAATGAGCAGTTCTTC; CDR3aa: CASSYSQGVSNEQFF
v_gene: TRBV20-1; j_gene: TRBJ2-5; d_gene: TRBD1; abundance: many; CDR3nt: TGCAGTGCTACACCGCCGGCCGGGACAGGGATCGAGACCCAGTACTTC; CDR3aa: CSATPPAGTGIETQYF
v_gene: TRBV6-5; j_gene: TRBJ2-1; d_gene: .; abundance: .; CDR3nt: TGTGCCAGCAGTTATTTAGTCTCCAGCGTGAGCCCCCATGAGCAGTTCTTC; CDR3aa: CASSYLVSSVSPHEQFF
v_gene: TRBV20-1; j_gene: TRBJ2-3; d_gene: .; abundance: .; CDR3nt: TGCAGTGCTAGGGAAGGCACAGATACGCAGTATTTT; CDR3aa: CSAREGTDTQYF
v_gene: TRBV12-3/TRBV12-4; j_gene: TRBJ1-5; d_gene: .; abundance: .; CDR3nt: TGTGCCAGCAGGCCTCATCCCGGAGGGAGCAATCAGCCCCAGCATTTT; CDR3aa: CASRPHPGGSNQPQHF
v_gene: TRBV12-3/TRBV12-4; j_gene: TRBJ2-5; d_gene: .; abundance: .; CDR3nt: TGTGCCAGCAGCCCGGGTGGGGGTGGGCAAGAGACCCAGTACTTC; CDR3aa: CASSPGGGGQETQYF
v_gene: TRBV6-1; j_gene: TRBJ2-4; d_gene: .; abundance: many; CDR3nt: TGTGCCAGCAGTGAATGGGGGGAGTTAGCCAAAAACATTCAGTACTTC; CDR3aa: CASSEWGELAKNIQYF
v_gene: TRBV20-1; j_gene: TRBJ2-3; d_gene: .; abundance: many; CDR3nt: TGCAGTGCTATTAAGGACAGCCGCACAGATACGCAGTATTTT; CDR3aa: CSAIKDSRTDTQYF